This TCR beta chain is drawn from a study of identical twins. The CDR3 is 15 amino acids. Germline V gene data show CDR1 as MGHRA and CDR2 as YSYEKL. V shed 0 bases, J shed 9 bases, and the junction held 8 bases outside the gene matches. Unique molecular identifiers were present on the cDNA, which also gained a universal primer site by template switching. One entry per CDR3 protein results from TCRdb running MiXCR on the 5' RACE reads. The table lists 1.5 million to 2 million distinct CDR3 sequences, about 30% of them singletons, with 0.27% in the top ten. Only a few counts were recorded for this clonotype.

The specimen was cord blood. The sequence was obtained from a newborn girl in good health. The V and J genes are TRBV4-1 and TRBJ2-1; 7 nucleotides match TRBD2. In DNA form, the CDR3 reads TGCGCCAGCAGCCAAGAAGGACTAGATAGATTTGAGCAGTTCTTC. It yields the protein CASSQEGLDRFEQFF.